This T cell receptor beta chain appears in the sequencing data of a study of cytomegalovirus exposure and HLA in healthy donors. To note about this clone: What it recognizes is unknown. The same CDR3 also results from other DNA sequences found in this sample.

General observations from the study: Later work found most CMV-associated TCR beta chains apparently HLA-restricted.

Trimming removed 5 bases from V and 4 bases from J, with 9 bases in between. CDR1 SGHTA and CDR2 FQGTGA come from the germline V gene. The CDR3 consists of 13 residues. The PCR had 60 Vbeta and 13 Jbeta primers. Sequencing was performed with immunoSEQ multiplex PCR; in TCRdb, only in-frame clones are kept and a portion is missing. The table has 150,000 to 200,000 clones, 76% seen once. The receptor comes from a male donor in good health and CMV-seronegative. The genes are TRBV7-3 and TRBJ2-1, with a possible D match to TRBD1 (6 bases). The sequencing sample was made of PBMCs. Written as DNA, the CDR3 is TGTGCCAGCAGCCTGGACAGATACAATGAGCAGTTCTTC. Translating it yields CASSLDRYNEQFF.